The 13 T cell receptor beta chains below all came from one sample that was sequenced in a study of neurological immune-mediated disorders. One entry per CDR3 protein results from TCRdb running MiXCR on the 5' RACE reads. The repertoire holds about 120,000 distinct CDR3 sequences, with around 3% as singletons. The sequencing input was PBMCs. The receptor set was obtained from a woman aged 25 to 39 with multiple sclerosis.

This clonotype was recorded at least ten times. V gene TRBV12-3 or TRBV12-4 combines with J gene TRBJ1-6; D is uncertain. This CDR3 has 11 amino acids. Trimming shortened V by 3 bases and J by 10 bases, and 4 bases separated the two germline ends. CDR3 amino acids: CASSFGSPLHF. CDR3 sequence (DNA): TGTGCCAGCAGTTTCGGATCACCCCTCCACTTT.

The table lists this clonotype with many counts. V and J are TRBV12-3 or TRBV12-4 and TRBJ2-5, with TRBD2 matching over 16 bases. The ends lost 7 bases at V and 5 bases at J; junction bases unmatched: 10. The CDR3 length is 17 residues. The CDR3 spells CASTAGTSGGARETQYF. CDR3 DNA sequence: TGTGCCAGCACCGCCGGGACTAGCGGGGGGGCCCGGGAGACCCAGTACTTC.

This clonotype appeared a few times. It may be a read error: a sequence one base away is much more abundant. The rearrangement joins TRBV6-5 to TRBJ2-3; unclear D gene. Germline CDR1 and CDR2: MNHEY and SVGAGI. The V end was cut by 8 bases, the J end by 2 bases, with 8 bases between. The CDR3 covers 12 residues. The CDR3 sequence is CASGGNTDTQYF. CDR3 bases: TGTGCCAGCGGTGGGAACACAGATACGCAGTATTTT.

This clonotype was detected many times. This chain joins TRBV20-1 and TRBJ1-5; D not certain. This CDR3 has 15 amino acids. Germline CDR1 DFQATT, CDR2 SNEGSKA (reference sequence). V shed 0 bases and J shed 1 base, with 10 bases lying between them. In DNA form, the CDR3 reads TGCAGTGCTAGAGAGGATGCCCTGAGCAATCAGCCCCAGCATTTT. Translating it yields CSAREDALSNQPQHF.

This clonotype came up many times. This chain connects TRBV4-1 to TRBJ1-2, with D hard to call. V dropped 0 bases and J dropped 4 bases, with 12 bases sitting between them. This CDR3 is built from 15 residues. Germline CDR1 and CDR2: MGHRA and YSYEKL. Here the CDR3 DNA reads TGCGCCAGCAGCCAAGATCCCACGGCAACCTATGGCTACACCTTC. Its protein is CASSQDPTATYGYTF.

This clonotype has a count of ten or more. This CDR3 reads CSASPWGAGSPLHF. CDR3 DNA sequence: TGCAGTGCTAGTCCTTGGGGGGCCGGTTCACCCCTCCACTTT. The chain recombines TRBV20-1 with TRBJ1-6; maybe TRBD1 (6 bases). Trimming left V 3 bases short and J 9 bases short, with 15 bases between. CDR3 size: 14 residues. Germline CDR1 DFQATT, CDR2 SNEGSKA (reference sequence).

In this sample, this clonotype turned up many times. The CDR3 loop is CASSRRVEETQYF. The CDR3 region has the DNA TGTGCCAGCAGCCGCAGGGTCGAAGAGACCCAGTACTTC. The chain carries TRBV7-8 and TRBJ2-5; a weak D match, TRBD1 (5 bases). Trimming took off 5 bases at V and 3 bases at J, with 10 bases between the two ends. The CDR3 contains 13 residues. Germline values: CDR1 SGHVS, CDR2 FQNEAQ.

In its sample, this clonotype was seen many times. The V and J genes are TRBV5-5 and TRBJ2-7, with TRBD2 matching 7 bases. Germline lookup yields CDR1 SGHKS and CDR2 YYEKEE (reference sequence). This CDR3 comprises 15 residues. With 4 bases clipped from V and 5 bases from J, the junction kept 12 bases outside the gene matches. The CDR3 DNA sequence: TGTGCCAGCAGCACGGCTATGGCGGGGGTCCACGAGCAGTACTTC. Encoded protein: CASSTAMAGVHEQYF.

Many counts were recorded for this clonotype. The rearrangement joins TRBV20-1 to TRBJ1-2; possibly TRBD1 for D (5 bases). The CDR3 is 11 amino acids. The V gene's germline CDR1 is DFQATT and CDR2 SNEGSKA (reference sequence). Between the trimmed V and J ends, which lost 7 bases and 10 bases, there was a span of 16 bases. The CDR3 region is CSVQGSLPYTF. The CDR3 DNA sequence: TGCAGTGTCCAGGGATCTCTCCCCTACACCTTC.

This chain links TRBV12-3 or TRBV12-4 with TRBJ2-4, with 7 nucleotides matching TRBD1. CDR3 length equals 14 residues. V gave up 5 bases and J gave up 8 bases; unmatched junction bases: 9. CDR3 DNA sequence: TGTGCCAGCAGTCTCCCCAGACAGGGTGACATTCAGTACTTC. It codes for CASSLPRQGDIQYF.

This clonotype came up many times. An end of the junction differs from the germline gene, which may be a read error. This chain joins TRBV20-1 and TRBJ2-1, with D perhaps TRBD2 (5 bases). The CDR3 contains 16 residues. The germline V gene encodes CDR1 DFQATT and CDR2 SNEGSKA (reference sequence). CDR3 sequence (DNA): TGCAGTGCTAGAGATTGGAACGGCTCAAAGAGGGAGACGCGGATCTTC. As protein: CSARDWNGSKRETRIF.

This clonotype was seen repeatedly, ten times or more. The CDR3 sequence: CASSVVGLGVDEQFF. CDR3 sequence (DNA): TGTGCCAGCAGCGTAGTAGGACTAGGGGTCGATGAGCAGTTCTTC. The chain combines TRBV9 with TRBJ2-1, with TRBD2 matching over 7 bases. Trimming cost V 0 bases and J 8 bases; bases outside gene matches: 8. CDR3 length equals 15 residues. CDR1 SGDLS and CDR2 YYNGEE come from the germline V gene.

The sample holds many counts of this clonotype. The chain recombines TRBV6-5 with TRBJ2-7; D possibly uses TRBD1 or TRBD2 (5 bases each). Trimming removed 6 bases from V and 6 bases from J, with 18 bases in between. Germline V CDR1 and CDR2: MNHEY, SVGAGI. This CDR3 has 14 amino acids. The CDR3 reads CASSPGKWGSEQYF. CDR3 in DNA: TGTGCCAGCAGCCCAGGAAAGTGGGGGTCCGAGCAGTACTTC.